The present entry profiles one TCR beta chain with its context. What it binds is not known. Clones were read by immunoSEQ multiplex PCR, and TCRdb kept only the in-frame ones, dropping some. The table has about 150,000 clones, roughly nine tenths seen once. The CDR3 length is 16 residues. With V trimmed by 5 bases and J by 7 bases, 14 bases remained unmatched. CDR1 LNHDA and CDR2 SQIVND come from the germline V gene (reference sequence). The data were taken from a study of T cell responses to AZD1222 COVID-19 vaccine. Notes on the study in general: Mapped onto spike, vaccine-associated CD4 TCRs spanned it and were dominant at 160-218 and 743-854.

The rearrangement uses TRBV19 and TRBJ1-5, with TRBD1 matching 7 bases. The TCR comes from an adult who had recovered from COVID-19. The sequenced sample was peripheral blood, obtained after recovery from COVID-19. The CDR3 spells CASSPRGGGAEQPQHF. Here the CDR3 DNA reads TGTGCCAGTAGTCCTCGGGGAGGGGGCGCGGAACAGCCCCAGCATTTT.